This record looks at one T cell receptor beta chain sequence and its context. Per the original data handling: Estimated nucleated cell counts came from reference gene primer amplification. TCRdb's table, derived via immunoSEQ multiplex PCR, lists solely in-frame clones and lacks some. That table is the source of V, J and clone size, and D and trimming were worked out from the DNA. The data contain 200,000 to 250,000 clones, roughly 88% of them singletons. This specimen comes from a study of blood T cell repertoires in COVID-19. Whole-study context: The United States, Italy and Spain were the sources of the acute and convalescent COVID-19 samples. T cells, B-cell-depleted T cells, or PBMCs provided the cDNA or gDNA that served as material.

The V gene lost 1 base and the J gene lost 3 bases, with 12 bases spanning the gap. Germline CDR1 is SEHNR and CDR2 is FQNEAQ (reference sequence). The CDR3 extends over 15 amino acids. The sequence derives from a woman in her thirties or forties who had recovered from COVID-19. The chain carries TRBV7-9 and TRBJ1-1; D unresolved. Sequenced sample: peripheral blood. The CDR3 protein is CASSLVSGGDTEAFF. The CDR3 coding sequence is TGTGCCAGCAGCTTAGTCTCAGGCGGGGACACTGAAGCTTTCTTT.